These 22 T cell receptor beta chains originate from one sample sequenced in a study of beta chain features in type 1 diabetes. cDNA synthesis used the whole RNA isolate, giving expressed TCRB sequences. Clones were read by immunoSEQ multiplex PCR, and TCRdb kept only the in-frame ones, dropping some. The sample consists of roughly 450,000 clones, about 10% of them appearing once. Sequencing input: naive CD4+ T cells from blood. The receptors here all came from a woman under 30 in good health.

V is TRBV2 and J is TRBJ1-1; D ambiguous. The CDR3 spans 11 residues. Germline V gives CDR1 SNHLY, CDR2 FYNNEI. With 10 bases removed from V and 11 bases from J, the gap between germline ends came to 17 bases. This CDR3 is CATPLRVGAFF. CDR3 in DNA: TGTGCCACTCCCCTCAGAGTCGGGGCTTTCTTT. The complete variable domain, with remaining parts taken from reference TRBV2 and TRBJ1-1, reads EPEVTQTPSHQVTQMGQEVILRCVPISNHLYFYWYRQILGQKVEFLVSFYNNEISEKSEIFDDQFSVERPDGSNFTLKIRSTKLEDSAMYFCATPLRVGAFFGQGTRLTVV.

This clone was found a few times. The J gene is TRBJ2-1, the V gene TRBV5-1; the D is unclear. V lost 1 base, J lost 3 bases, and 14 bases lay in between. CDR1 is SGHRS, CDR2 YFSETQ, per germline. There are 16 residues in the CDR3. CDR3 residues: CASSLSGSPFYNEQFF. The DNA for the CDR3 is TGCGCCAGCAGCTTGTCGGGTAGCCCCTTCTACAATGAGCAGTTCTTC.

The chain uses TRBV29-1 and TRBJ2-1; D unresolved. Trimming removed 1 base at V and 8 bases at J, with 12 bases between. Germline V CDR1 and CDR2: SQVTM, ANQGSEA. The CDR3 is 13 residues long. CDR3 amino acids: CSVEVRGPHEQFF. The CDR3 DNA sequence: TGCAGCGTTGAAGTCCGAGGTCCCCATGAGCAGTTCTTC.

The sample holds a few counts of this clone. The rearrangement links TRBV7-8 to TRBJ2-1, with no clear D. V was trimmed by 5 bases and J by 0 bases, leaving 14 bases between them. The CDR3 runs 16 residues. Germline assignment: CDR1 SGHVS and CDR2 FQNEAQ. CDR3 sequence (DNA): TGTGCCAGCAGCCAACCGACTGGAAGCTCCTACAATGAGCAGTTCTTC. It yields the protein CASSQPTGSSYNEQFF. Looking up the rest from reference TRBV7-8 and TRBJ2-1 gives the full variable domain: GAGVSQSPRYKVAKRGQDVALRCDPISGHVSLFWYQQALGQGPEFLTYFQNEAQLDKSGLPSDRFFAERPEGSVSTLKIQRTQQEDSAVYLCASSQPTGSSYNEQFFGPGTRLTVL.

The V gene is TRBV27, the J gene TRBJ2-1, with TRBD2 matching over 8 bases. This CDR3 has 14 amino acids. J was trimmed by 6 bases and V by 6 bases; bases with no gene match: 7. Germline CDR1 and CDR2: MNHEY and SMNVEV (reference sequence). The CDR3 DNA reads TGTGCCAGCAGGACCCGGACTAGCAGCAATGAGCAGTTCTTC. This codes for CASRTRTSSNEQFF.

There are a few counts of this clone. The J gene is TRBJ2-7, the V gene TRBV18; D is possibly TRBD2 (6 bases). Between the trimmed V and J ends, which lost 2 bases and 4 bases, there was a span of 9 bases. Germline V gene sequence: CDR1 KGHSH, CDR2 LQKENI. The CDR3 totals 13 residues. CDR3 sequence: CASSPGSGYEQYV. The CDR3 DNA is TGTGCCAGCTCACCAGGGAGCGGGTACGAGCAGTACGTC.

This clone turned up a few times. The V gene is TRBV25-1, the J gene TRBJ2-1; tentative D call: TRBD2 (5 bases). The CDR3 runs to 16 residues. The V end was cut by 3 bases, the J end by 3 bases, with 15 bases between. The germline V gene encodes CDR1 MGHDK and CDR2 SYGVNS. The CDR3 coding sequence is TGTGCCAGCAGTGACCAGTCGCTAACTAGCTACAATGAGCAGTTCTTC. Its translation: CASSDQSLTSYNEQFF.

For this clone: Within the sample, other DNA sequences also encode this same CDR3. The chain recombines TRBV7-9 with TRBJ2-5; possibly TRBD2 for D (5 bases). Germline CDR1 reads SEHNR; CDR2 reads FQNEAQ (reference sequence). The germline V and J ends were trimmed by 0 bases and 4 bases, with 9 bases remaining between them. The CDR3 runs to 14 residues. CDR3 bases: TGTGCCAGCAGCTTAGCGGCGGGTCGAGAGACCCAGTACTTC. As protein: CASSLAAGRETQYF.

V and J are TRBV15 and TRBJ1-4; D uncertain. CDR1 and CDR2 (germline): LNHNV, YYDKDF (reference sequence). The CDR3 runs 15 residues. Trimming took off 0 bases at V and 8 bases at J, with 13 bases between the two ends. CDR3 in DNA: TGTGCCACCAGCAGAGATAGGGCCTCCCCAGAAAAACTGTTTTTT. Amino acid sequence: CATSRDRASPEKLFF.

This clone was observed a few times. This chain joins TRBV7-3 and TRBJ1-1; TRBD1 aligns across 7 bases. Trimming removed 3 bases from V and 7 bases from J; junction bases left unmatched: 5. In germline, CDR1 is SGHTA, CDR2 FQGTGA. This CDR3 has 13 residues. This CDR3 reads CASSFTGANEAFF. The CDR3 region has the DNA TGTGCCAGCAGCTTTACAGGGGCAAATGAAGCTTTCTTT.

This clone was seen only a few times. The J gene is TRBJ2-7, the V gene TRBV18; tentatively, D is TRBD1 (5 bases). Germline CDR1 reads KGHSH; CDR2 reads LQKENI. The CDR3 is 15 residues long. V gave up 5 bases and J gave up 3 bases, with 17 bases separating them. CDR3 nucleotide sequence: TGTGCCAGCTCATTTGACAGAGCGAGACTCTACGAGCAGTACTTC. Its protein product is CASSFDRARLYEQYF.

This clone was counted a few times. V is TRBV4-2 and J is TRBJ1-1, with D hard to call. With 1 base removed from V and 10 bases from J, the gap between germline ends came to 10 bases. Per germline, CDR1 LGHNA and CDR2 YNFKEQ. CDR3 length: 12 residues. CDR3 DNA sequence: TGTGCCAGCAGCCAAGGGCGGGGAATAGCTTTCTTT. Its protein product is CASSQGRGIAFF.

This chain uses TRBV20-1 with TRBJ2-2; no reliable D call. CDR1 DFQATT and CDR2 SNEGSKA come from the germline V gene (reference sequence). The CDR3 extends over 11 amino acids. Trimming left V 3 bases short and J 8 bases short, with 7 bases between. The CDR3 DNA reads TGCAGTGCTAGGGCCCCGGGGGAGCTGTTTTTT. It specifies CSARAPGELFF.

This clone was found a few times. The genes are TRBV18 and TRBJ2-3; TRBD1 aligns across 9 bases. The ends lost 1 base at V and 2 bases at J; junction bases unmatched: 10. This CDR3 is 18 amino acids long. Germline V lookup: CDR1 KGHSH, CDR2 LQKENI. The CDR3 nucleotides are TGTGCCAGCTCACCACGGTACTCGGGACAGGGAAACACAGATACGCAGTATTTT. Protein sequence: CASSPRYSGQGNTDTQYF.

The chain recombines TRBV30 with TRBJ1-2, with D tentatively TRBD1 (5 bases). This CDR3 contains 16 residues. The V and J ends lost 5 bases and 3 bases respectively, with 22 bases between them. Germline CDR1 reads GTSNPN; CDR2 reads SVGIG (reference sequence). CDR3 region: CAWARGMGVFDYGYTF. The DNA of the CDR3 is TGTGCCTGGGCCCGTGGCATGGGGGTTTTTGACTATGGCTACACCTTC.

In its sample, this clone was seen a few times. Other DNA sequences in the same sample also yield this CDR3. The chain uses TRBV27 and TRBJ2-3; no reliable D call. The CDR3 totals 14 residues. The V end was cut by 5 bases, the J end by 0 bases, with 9 bases between. Germline lookup yields CDR1 MNHEY and CDR2 SMNVEV (reference sequence). The CDR3 DNA follows: TGTGCCAGCAGTCGAACAGCTAGCACAGATACGCAGTATTTT. Translation gives CASSRTASTDTQYF.

This clone was seen a few times. The CDR3 DNA reads as TGTGCCAGCAGCGCCCAAGCGGGGAGCTCCTACGAGCAGTACTTC. It codes for CASSAQAGSSYEQYF. V and J are TRBV9 and TRBJ2-7; 7 nucleotides align to TRBD2. There are 15 residues in the CDR3. Germline CDR1 is SGDLS and CDR2 is YYNGEE. J lost 0 bases, V lost 3 bases, and 6 bases had no gene match.

This chain joins TRBV30 and TRBJ2-7, with a possible D match to TRBD2 (5 bases). Between the trimmed V and J ends, which lost 1 base and 7 bases, there was a span of 8 bases. Germline V gives CDR1 GTSNPN, CDR2 SVGIG (reference sequence). The CDR3 spans 11 residues. CDR3 sequence: CAWSDGREQYF. The CDR3 coding sequence is TGTGCCTGGAGTGATGGGAGAGAGCAGTACTTC.

Only a few counts were recorded for this clone. This chain joins TRBV30 and TRBJ2-7; 12 nucleotides agree with TRBD2. V lost 7 bases to trimming and J lost 4 bases; unmatched junction nucleotides: 8. Germline V gives CDR1 GTSNPN, CDR2 SVGIG (reference sequence). This CDR3 contains 14 residues. As DNA, the CDR3 is TGTGCCTTGAAAACTAGCGGGAGGACGTACGAGCAGTACTTC. Translating it yields CALKTSGRTYEQYF.

This rearrangement joins TRBV28 to TRBJ2-5; the D gene is possibly TRBD1 (5 bases). Germline V gives CDR1 MDHEN, CDR2 SYDVKM. V lost 3 bases, J lost 1 base, and 6 bases lay in between. This CDR3 is built from 13 residues. CDR3 loop: CASSFTGQETQYF. CDR3 DNA: TGTGCCAGCAGTTTCACAGGCCAAGAGACCCAGTACTTC.

This chain connects TRBV27 to TRBJ2-3; D not certain. V was clipped by 3 bases and J by 8 bases, with 12 bases between them. CDR3 size: 13 residues. Germline V gene lookup returns CDR1 MNHEY and CDR2 SMNVEV (reference sequence). The CDR3 sequence: CASSLRPPRTQYF. As DNA, the CDR3 is TGTGCCAGCAGTTTGCGCCCACCGCGTACGCAGTATTTT.

This chain connects TRBV6-5 to TRBJ2-7; the D gene is possibly TRBD2 (5 bases). Trimming removed 5 bases from V and 2 bases from J, with 13 bases in between. The CDR3 runs to 14 residues. Germline V gene lookup returns CDR1 MNHEY and CDR2 SVGAGI. CDR3 bases: TGTGCCAGCAGTCCCTCGAGGGCGCCCTACGAGCAGTACTTC. The encoded protein is CASSPSRAPYEQYF.